This TCR beta chain is from a study of cytomegalovirus exposure and HLA in healthy donors. In the study overall: The 130 or so validation repertoires used the same platform as the roughly 700 first-cohort repertoires (as reported by a later analysis).

Method: immunoSEQ multiplex PCR; TCRdb's copy keeps in-frame clones and lacks some. This repertoire shows tens of thousands of clones, 80% to 95% found once; its top ten account for roughly 5.8%. Looked up from germline, CDR1 is SGHRS and CDR2 is YFSETQ. The V gene end was trimmed by 5 bases and the J gene end by 2 bases; junction bases not matched to a gene: 3. The CDR3 has 13 amino acids. This TCR was recovered from a man between 18 and 29 years old in good health and CMV-seronegative. Sequencing input: PBMCs. The chain recombines TRBV5-1 with TRBJ1-1, with 7 bases fitting TRBD1. As DNA, the CDR3 is TGCGCCAGCAGGGGACAGATTAACACTGAAGCTTTCTTT. Translating it yields CASRGQINTEAFF.